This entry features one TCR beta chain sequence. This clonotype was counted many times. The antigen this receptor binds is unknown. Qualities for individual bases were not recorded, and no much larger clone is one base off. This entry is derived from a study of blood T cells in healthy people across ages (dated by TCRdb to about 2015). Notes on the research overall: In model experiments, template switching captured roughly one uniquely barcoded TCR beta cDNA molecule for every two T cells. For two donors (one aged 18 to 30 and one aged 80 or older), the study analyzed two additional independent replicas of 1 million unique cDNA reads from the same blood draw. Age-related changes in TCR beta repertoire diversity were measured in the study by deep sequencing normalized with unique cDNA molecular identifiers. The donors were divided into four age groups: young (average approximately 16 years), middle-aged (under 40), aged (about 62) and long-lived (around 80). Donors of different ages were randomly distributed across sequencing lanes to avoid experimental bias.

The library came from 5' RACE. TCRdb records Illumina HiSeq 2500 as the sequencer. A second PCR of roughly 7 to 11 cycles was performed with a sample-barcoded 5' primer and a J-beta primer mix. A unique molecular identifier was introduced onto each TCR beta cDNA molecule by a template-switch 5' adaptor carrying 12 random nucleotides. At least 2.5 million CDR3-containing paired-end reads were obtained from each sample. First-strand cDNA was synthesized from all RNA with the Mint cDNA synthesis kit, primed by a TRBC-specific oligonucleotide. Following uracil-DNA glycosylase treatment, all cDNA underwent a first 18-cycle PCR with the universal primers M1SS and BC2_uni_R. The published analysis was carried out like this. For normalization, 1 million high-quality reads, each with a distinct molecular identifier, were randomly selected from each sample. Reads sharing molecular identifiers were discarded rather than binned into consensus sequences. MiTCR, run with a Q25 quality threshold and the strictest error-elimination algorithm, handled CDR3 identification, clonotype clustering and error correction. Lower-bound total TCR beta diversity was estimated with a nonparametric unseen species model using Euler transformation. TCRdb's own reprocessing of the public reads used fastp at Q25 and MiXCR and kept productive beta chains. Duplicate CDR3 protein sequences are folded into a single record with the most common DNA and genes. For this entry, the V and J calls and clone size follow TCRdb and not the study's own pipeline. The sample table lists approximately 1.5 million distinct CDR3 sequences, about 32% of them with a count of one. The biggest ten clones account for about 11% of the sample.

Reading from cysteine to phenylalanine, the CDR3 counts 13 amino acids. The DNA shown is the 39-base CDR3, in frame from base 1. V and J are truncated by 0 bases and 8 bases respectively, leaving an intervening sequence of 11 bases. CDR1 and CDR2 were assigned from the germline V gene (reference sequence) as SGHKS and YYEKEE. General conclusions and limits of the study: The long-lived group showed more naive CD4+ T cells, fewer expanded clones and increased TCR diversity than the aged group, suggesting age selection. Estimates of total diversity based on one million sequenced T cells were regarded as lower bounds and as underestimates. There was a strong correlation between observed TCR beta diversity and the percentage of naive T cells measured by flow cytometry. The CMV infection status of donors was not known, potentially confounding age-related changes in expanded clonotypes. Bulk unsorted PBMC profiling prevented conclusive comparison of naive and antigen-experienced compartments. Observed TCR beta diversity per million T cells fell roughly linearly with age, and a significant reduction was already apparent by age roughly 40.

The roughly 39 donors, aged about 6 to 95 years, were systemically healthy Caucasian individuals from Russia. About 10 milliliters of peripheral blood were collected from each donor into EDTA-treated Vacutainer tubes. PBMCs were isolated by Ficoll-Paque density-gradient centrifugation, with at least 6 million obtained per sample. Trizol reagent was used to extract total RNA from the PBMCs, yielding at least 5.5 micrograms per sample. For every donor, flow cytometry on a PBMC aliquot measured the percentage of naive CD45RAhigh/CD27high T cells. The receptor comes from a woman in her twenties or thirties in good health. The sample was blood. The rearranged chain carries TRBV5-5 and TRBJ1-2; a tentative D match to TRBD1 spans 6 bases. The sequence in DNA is TGTGCCAGCAGCTTGGCTGGACAGAGGGGCTACACCTTC. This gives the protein CASSLAGQRGYTF.